This T cell receptor beta chain was found in a study of naive and memory T cell subsets. Study-level findings and limits: Naive repertoires, especially CD8, held a few larger clonotypes, possibly memory cells re-expressing CD45RA. Gini index rose across naive, CM, EM and EMRA in CD4 and CD8.

This CDR3 contains 14 residues. The V end lost 7 bases, the J end lost 0 bases, and 12 bases lay between the germline ends. An equimolar mix of two oligonucleotides served as the beta constant-region primer for TRBC1 and TRBC2. Four rounds of PCR amplified the ligated cDNA using nested alpha and beta constant-region primers plus SP2. One entry per CDR3 protein results from TCRdb running MiXCR on the UMI-ligation and nested PCR reads. The data hold 130,000 to 150,000 distinct CDR3 sequences, with roughly 22% observed a single time. This clonotype was seen only a few times. The antigen is unknown. The V gene is TRBV12-3 or TRBV12-4, the J gene TRBJ1-1; D is perhaps TRBD1 (6 bases). The source material was naive CD4+ T cells from blood. This sequence originates from a human donor in good health. Here the CDR3 DNA reads TGTGCCAGCACCAGACAGGTCATGAACACTGAAGCTTTCTTT. It yields the protein CASTRQVMNTEAFF.